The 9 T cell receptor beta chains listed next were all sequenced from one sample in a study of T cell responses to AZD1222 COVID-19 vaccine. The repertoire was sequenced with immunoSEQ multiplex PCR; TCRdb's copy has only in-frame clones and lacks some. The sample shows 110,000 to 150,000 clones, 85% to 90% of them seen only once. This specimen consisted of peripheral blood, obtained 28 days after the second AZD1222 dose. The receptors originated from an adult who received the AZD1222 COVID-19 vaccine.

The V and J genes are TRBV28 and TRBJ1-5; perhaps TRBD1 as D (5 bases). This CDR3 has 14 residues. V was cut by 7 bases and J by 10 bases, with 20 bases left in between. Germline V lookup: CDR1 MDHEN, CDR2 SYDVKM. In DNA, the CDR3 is TGTGCCAGCACTTTTGGACAACCAATCAATCCCCAGCATTTT. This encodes CASTFGQPINPQHF.

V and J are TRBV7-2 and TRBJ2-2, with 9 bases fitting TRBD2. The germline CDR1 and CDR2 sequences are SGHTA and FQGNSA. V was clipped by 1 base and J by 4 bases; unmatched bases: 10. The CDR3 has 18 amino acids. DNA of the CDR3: TGTGCCAGCAGCTTAGACCGAGGAAGTAGCGGGAGCACCGGGGAGCTGTTTTTT. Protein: CASSLDRGSSGSTGELFF.

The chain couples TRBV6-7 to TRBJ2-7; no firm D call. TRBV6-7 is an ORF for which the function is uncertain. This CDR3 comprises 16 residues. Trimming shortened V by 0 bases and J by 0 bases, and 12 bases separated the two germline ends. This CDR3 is CASSYSPGGDSYEQYF. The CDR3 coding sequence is TGTGCCAGCAGTTACTCCCCGGGCGGAGACTCCTACGAGCAGTACTTC.

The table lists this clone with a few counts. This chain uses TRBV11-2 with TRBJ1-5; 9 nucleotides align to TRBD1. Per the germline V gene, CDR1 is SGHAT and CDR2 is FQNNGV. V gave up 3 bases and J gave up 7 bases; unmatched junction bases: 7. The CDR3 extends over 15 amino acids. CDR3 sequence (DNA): TGTGCCAGCAGCTTGGGGACAGGGCAAGGACAGCCCCAGCATTTT. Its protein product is CASSLGTGQGQPQHF.

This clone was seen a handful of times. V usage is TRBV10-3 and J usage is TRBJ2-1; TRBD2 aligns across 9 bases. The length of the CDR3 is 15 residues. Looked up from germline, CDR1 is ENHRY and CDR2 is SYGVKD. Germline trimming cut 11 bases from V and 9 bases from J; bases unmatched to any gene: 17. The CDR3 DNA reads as TGTGCCGCGACACCCGGGACTAGCCTATGGAGTGAGCAGTTCTTC. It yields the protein CAATPGTSLWSEQFF.

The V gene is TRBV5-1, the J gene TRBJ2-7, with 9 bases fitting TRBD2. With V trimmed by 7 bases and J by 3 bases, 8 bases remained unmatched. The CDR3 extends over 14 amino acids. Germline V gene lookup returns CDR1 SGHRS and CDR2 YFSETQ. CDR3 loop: CASFDQAGGYEQYF. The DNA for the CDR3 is TGCGCCAGCTTCGACCAAGCGGGGGGCTACGAGCAGTACTTC.

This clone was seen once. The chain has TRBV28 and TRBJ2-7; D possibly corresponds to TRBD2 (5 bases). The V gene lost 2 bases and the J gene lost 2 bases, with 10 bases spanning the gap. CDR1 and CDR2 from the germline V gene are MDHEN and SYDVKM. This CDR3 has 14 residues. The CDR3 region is CASSLIGLPYEQYF. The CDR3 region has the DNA TGTGCCAGCAGTTTAATAGGACTCCCCTACGAGCAGTACTTC.

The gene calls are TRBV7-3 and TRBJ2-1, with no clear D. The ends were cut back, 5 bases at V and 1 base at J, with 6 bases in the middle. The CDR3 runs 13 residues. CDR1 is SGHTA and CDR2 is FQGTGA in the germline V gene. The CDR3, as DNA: TGTGCCAGCAGCCCTCAATCCTACAATGAGCAGTTCTTC. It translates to CASSPQSYNEQFF. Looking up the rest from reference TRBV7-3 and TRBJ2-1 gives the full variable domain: GAGVSQTPSNKVTEKGKYVELRCDPISGHTALYWYRQSLGQGPEFLIYFQGTGAADDSGLPNDRFFAVRPEGSVSTLKIQRTERGDSAVYLCASSPQSYNEQFFGPGTRLTVL.

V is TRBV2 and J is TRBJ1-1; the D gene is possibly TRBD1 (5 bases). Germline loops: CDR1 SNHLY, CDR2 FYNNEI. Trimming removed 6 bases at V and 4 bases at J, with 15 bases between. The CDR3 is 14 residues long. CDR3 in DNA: TGTGCCAGCAGGAACGACCCCGGGGGCACTGAAGCTTTCTTT. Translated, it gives CASRNDPGGTEAFF.